These T cell receptor beta chains were read from a single sample in a study of T cell changes during pregnancy in multiple sclerosis. Sequencing used immunoSEQ multiplex PCR; TCRdb keeps in-frame clones, though not all of them. The sample yields over 10,000 clones, just under 95% seen once. The specimen was CD4+ T cells from peripheral blood mononuclear cells, collected before pregnancy. Receptor source: a female donor with multiple sclerosis, enrolled in a pregnancy study. CDR3s include the opening cysteine and the closing phenylalanine or tryptophan. D genes are given only for firm matches. Clone size is not always given. Where it is, it says once, few, many or a class for expanded clones.

d_call j_call v_call clone_size cdr3_length cdr3_nt cdr3_aa
TRBD1 TRBJ1-1 TRBV5-4 . 14 TGTGCCAGCAGCTCAGGGGGCGCGAACACTGAAGCTTTCTTT CASSSGGANTEAFF
. TRBJ1-6 TRBV30 . 15 TGTGCCTGGAGTGTAAGCGGCGGGGGTGGGTCACCCCTCCACTTT CAWSVSGGGGSPLHF
. TRBJ2-7 TRBV7-6 . 16 TGTGCCAGCAGCCAATTGCGGGGGCCCAGTCCCTACGAGCAGTACTTC CASSQLRGPSPYEQYF
. TRBJ2-3 TRBV2 . 14 TGTGCCAGCAGAACTAGATCCGGCACAGATACGCAGTATTTT CASRTRSGTDTQYF
. TRBJ1-2 TRBV19 . 15 TGTGCCAGTAGTCCCAACGATGGGGGCATTTATGGCTACACCTTC CASSPNDGGIYGYTF
TRBD1 TRBJ2-2 TRBV4-1 . 14 TGCGCCAGCAGTTCCGACAGGGGGCGGTTGGGGCTGTTTTTT CASSSDRGRLGLFF
. TRBJ2-5 TRBV23-1 . 16 TGCGCCAGCAGCCACACAGGGGAGATGGGAGGAGAGACCCAGTACTTC CASSHTGEMGGETQYF
. TRBJ1-5 TRBV29-1 . 12 TGCAGCGTTCGTGACATTAATCAGCCCCAGCATTTT CSVRDINQPQHF
TRBD1 TRBJ1-4 TRBV9 . 15 TGTGCCAGCAGCGTTGGGACAGGTTATAATGAAAAACTGTTTTTT CASSVGTGYNEKLFF
. TRBJ2-7 TRBV6-6 . 14 TGTGCCAGCAGGCCGGAGGGTTCCTCCTACGAGCAGTACTTC CASRPEGSSYEQYF
. TRBJ2-5 TRBV21-1 . 16 TGTGCCAGCAGCATAGTTACAGGCGCCTTACAAGAGACCCAGTACTTC CASSIVTGALQETQYF
. TRBJ1-1 TRBV6-5 . 15 TGTGCCAGCAGAAACTACCTCCGGGTGAACACTGAAGCTTTCTTT CASRNYLRVNTEAFF
TRBD1 TRBJ1-1 TRBV5-4 . 13 TGTGCCAGCAGCTTTGTGACAGGGCGAATGGCTTTCTTT CASSFVTGRMAFF
. TRBJ2-7 TRBV9 . 16 TGTGCCAGCAGCCCAACCGGACAGAGTTTCGTCTACGAGCAGTACTTC CASSPTGQSFVYEQYF
. TRBJ1-1 TRBV30 . 14 TGTGCCTGGAGTCCGTGGGGCAGGGCCCCTGAAGCTTTCTTT CAWSPWGRAPEAFF
. TRBJ2-5 TRBV11-1 . 13 TGTGCCAGCAGCTTTGTAGGGGCGGAGACCCAGTACTTC CASSFVGAETQYF
TRBD1 TRBJ1-1 TRBV7-9 . 12 TGTGCCAGCAGACGGGACAGGATAGCAGCTTTCTTT CASRRDRIAAFF
TRBD1 TRBJ2-2 TRBV29-1 . 14 TGCAGCGTTCCGGGACAGGGGTACACCGGGGAGCTGTTTTTT CSVPGQGYTGELFF
. TRBJ2-3 TRBV7-8 . 15 TGTGCCAGCAGCCCCCGGGACTTCGGCACAGATACGCAGTATTTT CASSPRDFGTDTQYF
. TRBJ1-5 TRBV21-1 . 17 TGTGCCAGCAGCACGCTCGGACAGGGGGCACCCAATCAGCCCCAGCATTTT CASSTLGQGAPNQPQHF
TRBD1 TRBJ2-5 TRBV5-5 . 14 TGTGCCAGCAGCTTTGACAGGGGGATGGAGACCCAGTACTTC CASSFDRGMETQYF
TRBD1 TRBJ2-5 TRBV14 . 13 TGTGCCAGCACCCCAGGGGGTTCAGAGACCCAGTACTTC CASTPGGSETQYF
TRBD1 TRBJ2-7 TRBV6-1 . 15 TGTGCCAGCAGGGTAACAGGGGGCGTCTCCTACGAGCAGTACTTC CASRVTGGVSYEQYF
TRBD1 TRBJ1-3 TRBV30 once 14 TGTGCCTGGAACCAGGGGGCGTGGGGAAACACCATATATTTT CAWNQGAWGNTIYF
. TRBJ2-7 TRBV2 . 12 TGTGCCAGCAGTGAACGGTACTACGAGCAGTACTTC CASSERYYEQYF
. TRBJ2-7 TRBV15 . 15 TGTGCCACCAGCCGAGTGGGGGCTTACTCCTACGAGCAGTACTTC CATSRVGAYSYEQYF
. TRBJ2-5 TRBV27 once 15 TGTGCCAGCAGTTTTGGGCTGGCCAGTAAAGAGACCCAGTACTTC CASSFGLASKETQYF
TRBD2 TRBJ2-5 TRBV10-3 . 14 TGTGCCATCACGACGGGGGGTCAGGGAGAGACCCAGTACTTC CAITTGGQGETQYF
. TRBJ1-5 TRBV5-6 . 15 TGTGCCAGCAGCTTGGGGCAGGGGTTTAATCAGCCCCAGCATTTT CASSLGQGFNQPQHF
. TRBJ2-7 TRBV6-6 . 13 TGTGCCAGCAGTTTCAGGAGGGGCTACGAGCAGTACTTC CASSFRRGYEQYF
. TRBJ2-1 TRBV5-1 . 14 TGCGCCAGCAGCTGGAGCGGGCGGAACAATGAGCAGTTCTTC CASSWSGRNNEQFF
. TRBJ1-1 TRBV6-6 few 14 TGTGCCAGCAGTGCACCCCTGAGAGACACTGAAGCTTTCTTT CASSAPLRDTEAFF
TRBD1 TRBJ1-2 TRBV5-1 few 16 TGCGCCAGCATCCCGGGACAGGGGCTTCGGGGTGAGGGCTACACCTTC CASIPGQGLRGEGYTF
. TRBJ2-5 TRBV5-6 . 15 TGTGCCAGCAGCTCCTGGCCCAGGGACCAAGAGACCCAGTACTTC CASSSWPRDQETQYF
. TRBJ2-5 TRBV5-5 . 14 TGTGCCAGCAGCTTGAGCAGGGGACAAGAGACCCAGTACTTC CASSLSRGQETQYF
TRBD1 TRBJ2-5 TRBV9 few 15 TGTGCCAGCAGCGTAGACCCAGGGGGCCAAGAGACCCAGTACTTC CASSVDPGGQETQYF
. TRBJ2-1 TRBV29-1 . 14 TGCAGCGTTGAGGCGGAGAGCTCCTACAATGAGCAGTTCTTC CSVEAESSYNEQFF